This entry concerns a single TCR beta chain. Its antigen is unidentified. One end of the junction is discordant with germline, which a read error may explain. This specimen belongs to a study of molecular identifiers for immune sequencing clone quantification. Study-level results: Over 99% of effector molecules, but under 1% in naive cells, were held by clones with more than 20 RNA copies.

With RNA at 10%, 30% or 50%, naive CD8 libraries came from approximately 20,000 to 1,000,000 sorted cells. Naive CD8 T cell sorting was performed on the CD8+CD4-CCR7+CD45RA+ phenotype. Bulk TCR libraries used previously described methods and listed TCR primers. Each CDR3 protein is one row after TCRdb ran MiXCR on the PCR reads. This table holds 300,000 to 400,000 distinct CDR3 sequences, roughly 24% found once. Germline lookup yields CDR1 MNHEY and CDR2 SVGAGI. The CDR3 contains 16 residues. The sequenced sample consisted of naive CD8+ T cells from blood, with Jurkat cell RNA spiked in. Regarding subset: FACS-sorted CD8+CD4-CCR7+CD45RA+ naive T cells. This chain joins TRBV6-5 and TRBJ1-4, with D perhaps TRBD1 (5 bases). The TCR was taken from a human donor in good health. Some libraries in this study had Jurkat cell RNA spiked in. Written as DNA, the CDR3 is TGTGCCAGCAGTTACTCCCCCAGGGTCGATATTGAAAAACTGTCTTTT. Amino acid sequence: CASSYSPRVDIEKLSF.